The clone carrying this T cell receptor beta chain was seen only once. Since no conserved phenylalanine or tryptophan closes the CDR3, a read error is the likely cause. Each CDR3 protein gets one entry after TCRdb re-called the 5' RACE reads with MiXCR. The sample consists of tens of thousands of distinct CDR3 sequences, 10% to 15% of them appearing once. Time point in this sample: sample taken at primary tumor resection. Unsorted tumor, nontumor lung tissue or cryopreserved PBMC supplied the whole RNA. The data belong to a study of spatial heterogeneity in lung cancer. The CDR3 runs 15 residues. V was shortened by 0 bases and J by 0 bases, with 6 bases between the two germline ends. In germline, CDR1 is MNHEY, CDR2 SVGAGI.

The sequence came from a male donor with early-stage non-small cell lung cancer. Material: PBMCs, obtained at surgery. The chain links TRBV6-5 to TRBJ1-5, with no clear D. Here the CDR3 DNA reads TGTGCCAGCAGTTACTCGCAGATTAGCAATCAGCCCCAGCATTTA. It translates to CASSYSQISNQPQHL.